This TCR beta chain derives from a study of identical twins. TCRdb reprocessed the 5' RACE reads via MiXCR and lists one record per CDR3 protein. Of roughly 200,000 distinct CDR3 sequences in the sample, 6.5% to 8.5% were seen once. In its sample, this clonotype was seen many times. The CDR3 length is 13 residues. In germline, CDR1 is SQVTM, CDR2 ANQGSEA. Trimming removed 4 bases at V and 2 bases at J, with 11 bases between. These sequences were also reported in another study, on yellow fever vaccine responses in identical twins.

The J gene is TRBJ1-1, the V gene TRBV29-1; D unclear. Sequenced input: memory (CD45RO+) T cells sorted from blood. This sequence originates from a woman aged 18 to 35 in good health. CDR3 coding DNA: TGCAGCGTTGTGGGATCTAGAAACACTGAAGCTTTCTTT. Translated: CSVVGSRNTEAFF.